What follows are 14 T cell receptor beta chains derived from one specimen sequenced in a study of shared clonotypes between healthy human individuals. Here immunoSEQ multiplex PCR was the method, and the copy in TCRdb shows in-frame clones only, minus some. The sample gives roughly 1,500,000 clones, about 98% of which show up once; roughly 0.45% is in the top ten. Input material: naive CD4+ T cells sorted from blood. Subset: CD45RA+ positively selected. These receptors came from a man aged 25 to 40 in good health.

The chain combines TRBV9 with TRBJ2-7; D is unclear. V lost 1 base to trimming and J lost 3 bases, with 11 bases between them. CDR1 and CDR2 from the germline V gene are SGDLS and YYNGEE. The length of the CDR3 is 14 residues. The CDR3 loop is CASSVQGIGYEQYF. The CDR3 bases are TGTGCCAGCAGCGTACAAGGAATCGGCTACGAGCAGTACTTC. Using reference TRBV9 and TRBJ2-7 for the parts outside the CDR3, the full variable domain is DSGVTQTPKHLITATGQRVTLRCSPRSGDLSVYWYQQSLDQGLQFLIQYYNGEERAKGNILERFSAQQFPDLHSELNLSSLELGDSALYFCASSVQGIGYEQYFGPGTRLTVT.

V usage is TRBV5-1 and J usage is TRBJ2-7; perhaps TRBD2 as D (6 bases). Germline V CDR1 and CDR2: SGHRS, YFSETQ. V lost 3 bases to trimming and J lost 6 bases, with 28 bases between them. The CDR3 is made up of 18 amino acids. CDR3 in DNA: TGCGCCAGCAGCTCTTTTGGAAGTATCGGGAGTCGCCCCATCGAGCAGTACTTC. It yields the protein CASSSFGSIGSRPIEQYF.

The chain is built from TRBV7-2 and TRBJ2-7; tentative D call: TRBD2 (5 bases). With 5 bases removed from V and 2 bases from J, the gap between germline ends came to 13 bases. This CDR3 region has 14 residues. The germline gives CDR1 SGHTA, CDR2 FQGNSA. CDR3 loop: CASSLGRATYEQYF. The CDR3 bases are TGTGCCAGCAGCCTAGGGCGGGCCACCTACGAGCAGTACTTC.

The J gene is TRBJ2-7, the V gene TRBV19, with 8 bases lining up with TRBD1. Germline lookup yields CDR1 LNHDA and CDR2 SQIVND (reference sequence). J gave up 2 bases and V 3 bases, and 3 bases lay outside the gene matches. The CDR3 runs 14 residues. The CDR3 reads CASSIWGQAYEQYF. In DNA, the CDR3 is TGTGCCAGTAGTATTTGGGGACAGGCCTACGAGCAGTACTTC.

The chain joins TRBV29-1 to TRBJ2-5, with 12 nucleotides matching TRBD2. This CDR3 is 16 amino acids long. CDR1 SQVTM and CDR2 ANQGSEA come from the germline V gene. V gave up 4 bases and J gave up 2 bases; unmatched junction bases: 8. CDR3 DNA: TGCAGCGTTGGGCGGCTAGCGGGAGGGAGGCAAGAGACCCAGTACTTC. This codes for CSVGRLAGGRQETQYF.

This clone has just one count. The chain combines TRBV6-1 with TRBJ1-1; 9 nucleotides agree with TRBD1. J gave up 2 bases and V 6 bases, and 4 bases lay outside the gene matches. CDR1 is MNHNS and CDR2 is SASEGT in the germline V gene. The CDR3 length is 14 residues. CDR3 loop: CASSGDRANTEAFF. DNA of the CDR3: TGTGCCAGCAGCGGGGACAGGGCCAACACTGAAGCTTTCTTT.

The chain links TRBV30 to TRBJ1-6, with D possibly matching TRBD1 (6 bases). Germline-derived CDR1 and CDR2 are GTSNPN and SVGIG (reference sequence). V was trimmed by 7 bases and J by 10 bases, leaving 20 bases between them. The CDR3 totals 14 residues. In DNA, the CDR3 is TGTGCCTTCAAGCCATCAGGGGTCAGGTCACCCCTCCACTTT. It encodes CAFKPSGVRSPLHF.

CDR3 in amino acids: CASRLESHSYEQYF. The CDR3 bases are TGCGCCAGCAGACTCGAATCTCATTCCTACGAGCAGTACTTC. V and J are TRBV5-1 and TRBJ2-7; no clear D gene. In germline, CDR1 is SGHRS, CDR2 YFSETQ. The CDR3 runs 14 residues. The V end was cut by 5 bases, the J end by 1 base, with 13 bases between.

Points on this clone: Different DNA sequences within this sample yield the same CDR3. J is TRBJ2-2 and V is TRBV18, with no clear D. The germline V gene has CDR1 KGHSH and CDR2 LQKENI. CDR3 size: 11 residues. Trimming shortened V by 3 bases and J by 6 bases, and 2 bases separated the two germline ends. The CDR3 sequence: CASSPPGELFF. CDR3 nucleotides: TGTGCCAGCTCACCCCCCGGGGAGCTGTTTTTT. Variable domain in full (rest from reference TRBV18 and TRBJ2-2): NAGVMQNPRHLVRRRGQEARLRCSPMKGHSHVYWYRQLPEEGLKFMVYLQKENIIDESGMPKERFSAEFPKEGPSILRIQQVVRGDSAAYFCASSPPGELFFGEGSRLTVL.

This clone was observed once. The chain recombines TRBV6-5 with TRBJ2-5; D not resolved. The CDR3 runs 13 residues. V lost 2 bases to trimming and J lost 4 bases, with 8 bases between them. Germline V gene sequence: CDR1 MNHEY, CDR2 SVGAGI. The DNA for the CDR3 is TGTGCCAGCAGTTACAGGGAAGGAGAGACCCAGTACTTC. Translating gives CASSYREGETQYF.

The J gene is TRBJ2-7, the V gene TRBV5-8; 9 positions agree with TRBD2. The CDR3 loop spans 15 amino acids. The junction had 7 bases not matched to a gene; V was cut back by 4 bases and J by 2 bases. Germline V gene sequence: CDR1 SGHTS, CDR2 YDEGEE. Written as DNA, the CDR3 is TGTGCCAGCAGCGCCATCCTAGCGGGAACCTACGAGCAGTACTTC. This translates into CASSAILAGTYEQYF.

This chain uses TRBV11-3 with TRBJ1-1; TRBD1 agrees at 9 bases. The J segment lost 3 bases and the V segment lost 5 bases, leaving 4 bases of the junction unmatched. CDR1 and CDR2 from the germline V gene are SGHNT and YENEEA. This CDR3 spans 14 amino acids. This CDR3 reads CASSTTGGYTEAFF. The CDR3, as DNA: TGTGCCAGCAGCACAACAGGGGGCTACACTGAAGCTTTCTTT.

This chain links TRBV5-5 with TRBJ2-3; possibly TRBD2 for D (5 bases). V lost 0 bases, J lost 6 bases, and 14 bases lay in between. CDR3 length: 15 amino acids. The V gene's germline CDR1 is SGHKS and CDR2 YYEKEE (reference sequence). In DNA, the CDR3 is TGTGCCAGCAGCTTGGCGGTCGGGGTCACGGATACGCAGTATTTT. This translates into CASSLAVGVTDTQYF.

The rearrangement links TRBV6-5 to TRBJ1-2; 7 positions agree with TRBD1. The CDR3 is 14 amino acids. CDR1 and CDR2 (germline): MNHEY, SVGAGI. The J segment lost 6 bases and the V segment lost 5 bases, leaving 9 bases of the junction unmatched. CDR3 amino acids: CASSISQGRNGYTF. The CDR3 DNA follows: TGTGCCAGCAGTATTTCACAGGGGCGCAATGGCTACACCTTC.